This T cell receptor beta chain emerged from a study of beta chain features in type 1 diabetes. Study summary: Sorted cells, about 98,000,000 in number, were examined across all samples.

Each of the sorted populations had a purity greater than 98%. The isolated RNA, all of it, was reverse transcribed, so expressed TCRB transcripts were what got sequenced. Sequencing was performed with immunoSEQ multiplex PCR; in TCRdb, only in-frame clones are kept and a portion is missing. The sample carries approximately 100,000 clones, approximately 39% recorded once. CDR3 length: 14 residues. Germline CDR1 SNHLY, CDR2 FYNNEI. The junction had 2 bases not matched to a gene; V was cut back by 2 bases and J by 4 bases. The sequencing input was stem cell memory CD4+ T cells from blood. The V call is TRBV2, the J call TRBJ1-5; 7 bases fit TRBD1. This TCR came from a woman younger than 30 in good health. CDR3 protein: CASSESDRNQPQHF. CDR3 coding DNA: TGTGCCAGCAGTGAATCGGACAGGAATCAGCCCCAGCATTTT.